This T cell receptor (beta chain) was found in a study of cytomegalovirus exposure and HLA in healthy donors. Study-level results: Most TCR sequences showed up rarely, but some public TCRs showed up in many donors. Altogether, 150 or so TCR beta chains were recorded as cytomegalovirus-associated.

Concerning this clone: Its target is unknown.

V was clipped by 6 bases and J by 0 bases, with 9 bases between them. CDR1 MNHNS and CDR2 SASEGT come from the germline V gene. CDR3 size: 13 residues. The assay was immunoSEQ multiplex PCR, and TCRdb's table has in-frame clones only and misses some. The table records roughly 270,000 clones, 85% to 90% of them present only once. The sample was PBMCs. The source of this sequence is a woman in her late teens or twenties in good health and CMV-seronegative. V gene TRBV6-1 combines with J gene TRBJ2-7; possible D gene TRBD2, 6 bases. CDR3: CASSLTSSYEQYF. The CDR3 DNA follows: TGTGCCAGCAGCCTGACTAGCTCCTACGAGCAGTACTTC.